The clone carrying this T cell receptor (beta chain) was observed at least ten times. This record comes from a study of T-cell memory formation after mild COVID-19. TCRdb processed the 5' RACE reads anew with MiXCR; each CDR3 protein has one entry. Found here are 270,000 or so distinct CDR3 sequences, roughly a sixth of them singletons; the top ten hold roughly a fifth. The CDR3 runs to 17 residues. The V segment lost 5 bases and the J segment 9 bases; nucleotides outside the gene matches: 10. The germline CDR1 and CDR2 sequences are ENHRY and SYGVKD. The source of this sequence is a man between 18 and 29 years old who had mild COVID-19 (a few samples of this study predate the infection). Cell type and time point are not known. V gene TRBV10-3 combines with J gene TRBJ2-1, with TRBD2 matching over 16 bases. Material for sequencing was PBMCs or a T cell subset sorted from them (not recorded which). The CDR3 spells CAISLGGTSGGAGEQFF. DNA of the CDR3: TGTGCCATCAGTTTAGGAGGGACTAGCGGGGGGGCTGGTGAGCAGTTCTTC.